This T cell receptor beta chain was retrieved from a study of T cells in Graves' hyperthyroidism and ophthalmopathy. Overall study findings and caveats: Most thyroid clonotypes expanded above 0.001 were also detected in blood. Separating ophthalmopathy from stable hyperthyroidism was achieved by a 13 V-J model.

Ophthalmopathy patients showed a Clinical Activity Score of at least 3, NOSPECS grade of at least 4 and duration under 3 months. Fresh peripheral blood, roughly 9.8 ml of it, supplied the PBMCs. This clonotype was recorded many times. The antigen is undetermined. The source material, RNA transcripts, was used to amplify TCR beta CDR3 regions. The TCR CDR3 first-round RT-PCR relied on the HTBI primer set. Via MiXCR, TCRdb re-called the multiplex PCR reads, giving one row per CDR3 protein. The table records about 610,000 distinct CDR3 sequences, approximately 16% of them present only once. The sequence derives from a middle-aged woman with Graves' ophthalmopathy. The specimen was blood.

The CDR3 region is CASSATGQSYEQYF. In DNA form, the CDR3 reads TGTGCCAGCAGTGCGACAGGGCAGTCCTACGAGCAGTACTTC. The chain couples TRBV25-1 to TRBJ2-7; 7 positions agree with TRBD1. V lost 4 bases to trimming and J lost 1 base; unmatched junction nucleotides: 4. The germline V gene encodes CDR1 MGHDK and CDR2 SYGVNS. The CDR3 has 14 amino acids.